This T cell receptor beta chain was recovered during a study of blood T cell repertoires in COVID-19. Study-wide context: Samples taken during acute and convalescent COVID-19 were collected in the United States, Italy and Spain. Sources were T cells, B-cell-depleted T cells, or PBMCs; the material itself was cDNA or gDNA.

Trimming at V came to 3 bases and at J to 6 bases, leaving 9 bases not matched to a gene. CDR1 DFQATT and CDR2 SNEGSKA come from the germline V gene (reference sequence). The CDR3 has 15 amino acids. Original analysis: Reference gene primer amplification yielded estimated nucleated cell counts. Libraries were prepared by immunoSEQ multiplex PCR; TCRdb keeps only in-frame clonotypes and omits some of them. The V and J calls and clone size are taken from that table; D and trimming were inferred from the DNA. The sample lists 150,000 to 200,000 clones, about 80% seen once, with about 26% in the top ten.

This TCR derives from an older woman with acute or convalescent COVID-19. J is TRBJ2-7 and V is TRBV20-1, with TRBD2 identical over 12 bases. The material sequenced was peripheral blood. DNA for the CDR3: TGCAGTGCTAGTTCGCTAGCGGGAGGGGCCAGCGAGCAGTACTTC. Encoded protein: CSASSLAGGASEQYF.